This TCR beta chain was obtained from a study of shared clonotypes between healthy human individuals. Study observations and caveats: Unshared clonotypes carried lower generation probabilities than those common to all four donors. Of the naive CD4 clonotypes, roughly 5% were shared across several donors.

Those who donated were healthy HIV-negative adults, with no recent acute infections or vaccinations reported. Germline V gives CDR1 LGHNA, CDR2 YSLEER. V shed 1 base and J shed 0 bases, with 13 bases lying between them. This CDR3 is built from 17 residues. Some clones are missing from TCRdb's copy, which holds only in-frame ones; the method was immunoSEQ multiplex PCR. The data show about 2.4 million clones, roughly 92% seen once. A note on this clone: What it binds is not known.

Sequenced sample: naive CD4+ T cells sorted from blood. The subset denotes: CD45RA+ positively selected. This receptor was identified in a young man in good health. This chain joins TRBV4-3 and TRBJ1-3; D remains unclear. The CDR3 DNA reads as TGCGCCAGCAGCCAAGTTGAAAATCCGAGCTCTGGAAACACCATATATTTT. This sequence encodes CASSQVENPSSGNTIYF.